A single sample is the source of the 20 T cell receptor beta chains below, sequenced in a study of T cell responses to AZD1222 COVID-19 vaccine. The assay was immunoSEQ multiplex PCR, and TCRdb's table has in-frame clones only and misses some. The repertoire consists of roughly 120,000 clones, with around 92% occurring once and the leading ten covering roughly 4.5%. Sample: peripheral blood, taken on day 0 of AZD1222 vaccination. These receptors all come from an adult in good health.

The gene calls are TRBV7-9 and TRBJ2-1; 12 positions match TRBD2. The J segment lost 13 bases and the V segment lost 5 bases, leaving 3 bases of the junction unmatched. CDR3 length: 12 amino acids. Germline CDR1 is SEHNR and CDR2 is FQNEAQ (reference sequence). CDR3 nucleotides: TGTGCCAGCAGCCCGGGACTAGCGGGCCAGTTCTTC. Translating gives CASSPGLAGQFF.

The J gene is TRBJ1-1, the V gene TRBV18; TRBD1 aligns across 7 bases. The CDR3 extends over 14 amino acids. The germline V gene encodes CDR1 KGHSH and CDR2 LQKENI. The V segment lost 5 bases and the J segment 2 bases; nucleotides outside the gene matches: 5. CDR3 in DNA: TGTGCCAGCTCAACCCGGACAGGAAACACTGAAGCTTTCTTT. Its translation is CASSTRTGNTEAFF.

The chain employs TRBV28 and TRBJ2-3; the match to TRBD2 covers 7 bases. Germline V gene lookup returns CDR1 MDHEN and CDR2 SYDVKM. The CDR3 has 15 residues. J gave up 0 bases and V 7 bases, and 7 bases lay outside the gene matches. For the CDR3, the DNA is TGTGCCAGCATCCTCCGGGGGGATAGCACAGATACGCAGTATTTT. Translating it yields CASILRGDSTDTQYF.

This chain links TRBV5-8 with TRBJ2-7; 8 nucleotides agree with TRBD1. CDR1 is SGHTS, CDR2 YDEGEE, per germline. The ends lost 1 base at V and 2 bases at J; junction bases unmatched: 11. The CDR3 covers 17 residues. This CDR3 is CASSLPGLSDRAYEQYF. The CDR3 DNA follows: TGTGCCAGCAGCTTGCCCGGGCTCTCGGACAGGGCCTACGAGCAGTACTTC. Full variable domain (rest looked up from reference TRBV5-8 and TRBJ2-7): EAGVTQSPTHLIKTRGQQATLRCSPISGHTSVYWYQQALGLGLQFLLWYDEGEERNRGNFPPRFSGRQFPNYSSELNVNALELEDSALYLCASSLPGLSDRAYEQYFGPGTRLTVT.

The chain joins TRBV28 to TRBJ2-7, with 10 bases identical to TRBD1. Germline trimming cut 6 bases from V and 5 bases from J; bases unmatched to any gene: 10. This CDR3 has 15 amino acids. In germline, CDR1 is MDHEN, CDR2 SYDVKM. CDR3 DNA: TGTGCCAGCAGCCGAGCCGGGACAGGGGTTGACGAGCAGTACTTC. Amino acids: CASSRAGTGVDEQYF.

The rearrangement links TRBV24-1 to TRBJ2-1, with D maybe TRBD2 (6 bases). The germline V and J ends were trimmed by 2 bases and 10 bases, with 14 bases remaining between them. Germline V CDR1 and CDR2: KGHDR, SFDVKD. The CDR3 consists of 14 residues. The CDR3 DNA is TGTGCCACCAGTGATTCGGTAGCGGAGCGGGAGCAGTTCTTC. This encodes CATSDSVAEREQFF.

The chain is built from TRBV6-5 and TRBJ2-7, with D unresolved. This CDR3 is 14 amino acids long. Germline-derived CDR1 and CDR2 are MNHEY and SVGAGI. Trimming took 2 bases from V and 3 from J, leaving 11 bases between them. The DNA for the CDR3 is TGTGCCAGCAGTTACGTCGGCGGCGGCTACGAGCAGTACTTC. This translates into CASSYVGGGYEQYF.

The chain couples TRBV7-2 to TRBJ2-3; D not certain. This CDR3 region has 15 residues. Between the trimmed V and J ends, which lost 1 base and 12 bases, there was a span of 20 bases. Germline V gives CDR1 SGHTA, CDR2 FQGNSA. The CDR3 DNA reads TGTGCCAGCAGCTTAGGCCGTCAGCTCCACTATATACAGTATTTT. Encoded protein: CASSLGRQLHYIQYF.

The chain joins TRBV2 to TRBJ2-5; D unresolved. Between the trimmed V and J ends, which lost 0 bases and 4 bases, there was a span of 3 bases. Germline lookup yields CDR1 SNHLY and CDR2 FYNNEI. The CDR3 spans 12 residues. CDR3: CASSEAVETQYF. Here the CDR3 DNA reads TGTGCCAGCAGTGAAGCCGTAGAGACCCAGTACTTC.

The V gene is TRBV28, the J gene TRBJ1-4; the match to TRBD1 covers 11 bases. Germline values: CDR1 MDHEN, CDR2 SYDVKM. The CDR3 extends over 15 amino acids. After removal of 6 bases from V and 6 bases from J, the junction contained 6 bases not matched to a gene. DNA for the CDR3: TGTGCCAGCAGCCGGGGACAGGGGGTTTATGAAAAACTGTTTTTT. Amino acid sequence: CASSRGQGVYEKLFF.

This rearrangement joins TRBV30 to TRBJ1-2; no definite D call. V was pared by 0 bases and J by 7 bases, with 12 bases between. The CDR3 has 13 residues. In germline, CDR1 is GTSNPN, CDR2 SVGIG (reference sequence). This CDR3 reads CAWSVQGSAGYTF. The CDR3 nucleotides are TGTGCCTGGAGTGTACAAGGGTCGGCTGGCTACACCTTC.

The chain carries TRBV28 and TRBJ2-7, with TRBD1 matching over 8 bases. Germline V gene data show CDR1 as MDHEN and CDR2 as SYDVKM. The CDR3 totals 12 residues. Trimming took 6 bases from V and 9 from J; bases not matched to a gene: 7. This CDR3 reads CASSSGTGGQYF. CDR3 nucleotides: TGTGCCAGCAGCTCCGGGACAGGTGGGCAGTACTTC.

The genes are TRBV29-1 and TRBJ2-1; D uncertain. Germline V CDR1 and CDR2: SQVTM, ANQGSEA. V dropped 4 bases and J dropped 12 bases, with 16 bases sitting between them. This CDR3 comprises 12 residues. The CDR3 sequence is CSVVSSTERQFF. CDR3 sequence (DNA): TGCAGCGTTGTCAGCTCAACCGAGAGGCAGTTCTTC.

Only one count was recorded for this clone. The chain employs TRBV5-1 and TRBJ2-7; D possibly corresponds to TRBD2 (5 bases). V was shortened by 0 bases and J by 3 bases, with 16 bases between the two germline ends. The CDR3 contains 16 residues. Looked up from germline, CDR1 is SGHRS and CDR2 is YFSETQ. The CDR3 loop reads CASSLEPTTSGYEQYF. The CDR3 DNA sequence: TGCGCCAGCAGCTTGGAACCGACTACATCAGGCTACGAGCAGTACTTC.

This chain uses TRBV19 with TRBJ1-2; D might be TRBD1 (6 bases). Germline V gives CDR1 LNHDA, CDR2 SQIVND (reference sequence). With 1 base removed from V and 8 bases from J, the gap between germline ends came to 11 bases. The CDR3 totals 13 residues. CDR3 amino acids: CASSIVSGGGYTF. Here the CDR3 DNA reads TGTGCCAGTAGTATAGTGTCCGGGGGCGGCTACACCTTC.

The chain joins TRBV3-1 (or the pseudogene TRBV3-2) to TRBJ1-3; tentative D call: TRBD1 (6 bases). Germline values: CDR1 LGHDT, CDR2 YNNKEL (reference sequence). V dropped 0 bases and J dropped 4 bases, with 16 bases sitting between them. The CDR3 length is 17 residues. The CDR3 region is CASSQDYRGAIGNTIYF. The CDR3 region has the DNA TGTGCCAGCAGCCAAGATTACCGGGGGGCAATAGGAAACACCATATATTTT.

The V and J genes are TRBV28 and TRBJ1-5; TRBD1 might be the D (6 bases). The CDR3 runs 15 residues. V was trimmed by 2 bases and J by 4 bases, leaving 12 bases between them. Per the germline V gene, CDR1 is MDHEN and CDR2 is SYDVKM. The DNA of the CDR3 is TGTGCCAGCAGTTTAGCGCAGGGACAAAATCAGCCCCAGCATTTT. Its translation: CASSLAQGQNQPQHF.

DNA of the CDR3: TGTGCCACCAGGGGAGGCGGCGCAACGGCCAACGTCCTGACTTTC. Translating gives CATRGGGATANVLTF. The chain joins TRBV28 to TRBJ2-6; D may be TRBD1 or TRBD2 (6 bases each). Germline-derived CDR1 and CDR2 are MDHEN and SYDVKM. V was clipped by 10 bases and J by 6 bases, with 19 bases between them. This CDR3 comprises 15 residues.

The chain links TRBV19 to TRBJ2-7; 7 bases align to TRBD1. This CDR3 region has 12 residues. Germline CDR1 LNHDA, CDR2 SQIVND (reference sequence). V lost 6 bases and J lost 5; bases outside the gene matches: 4. CDR3 amino acids: CASSLQGNEQYF. CDR3 coding DNA: TGTGCCAGTAGCCTACAGGGGAACGAGCAGTACTTC.

J is TRBJ1-5 and V is TRBV19; D not resolved. Germline CDR1 LNHDA, CDR2 SQIVND (reference sequence). With 5 bases removed from V and 3 bases from J, the gap between germline ends came to 11 bases. The CDR3 consists of 14 residues. The CDR3 spells CASSYVGSNQPQHF. CDR3 bases: TGTGCCAGTAGTTATGTCGGCTCCAATCAGCCCCAGCATTTT.